Shown below are 11 T cell receptor beta chains from a single sample sequenced in a study of T cell responses to AZD1222 COVID-19 vaccine. TCRdb's table, derived via immunoSEQ multiplex PCR, lists solely in-frame clones and lacks some. The table lists about 93,000 clones, 80% to 90% of them singletons, with roughly 2.4% in the top ten. This material consisted of peripheral blood, taken 28 days after the second AZD1222 dose. Receptors were obtained from an adult who received the AZD1222 COVID-19 vaccine.

The chain employs TRBV5-1 and TRBJ2-5; D not certain. This CDR3 is built from 12 residues. Trimming cost V 4 bases and J 3 bases, with 7 bases left between them. Germline V CDR1 and CDR2: SGHRS, YFSETQ. CDR3 protein: CASSGREETQYF. The CDR3 DNA follows: TGCGCCAGCAGCGGACGGGAAGAGACCCAGTACTTC.

The V gene is TRBV6-2 or TRBV6-3, the J gene TRBJ1-5, with 7 bases identical to TRBD1. The germline V gene encodes CDR1 MNHEY and CDR2 SVGEGT. V lost 4 bases, J lost 3 bases, and 3 bases stayed unmatched. This CDR3 region has 14 residues. CDR3 in DNA: TGTGCCAGCAGTTCGGGGACAGACAATCAGCCCCAGCATTTT. Translation: CASSSGTDNQPQHF.

V is TRBV5-1 and J is TRBJ2-7, with TRBD1 matching over 9 bases. The CDR3 length is 16 residues. Per germline, CDR1 SGHRS and CDR2 YFSETQ. Trimming took 6 bases from V and 5 from J; bases not matched to a gene: 15. CDR3 bases: TGCGCCAGCACCCCCAATCCGGGACAGGGTGCTAACGAGCAGTACTTC. Protein sequence: CASTPNPGQGANEQYF.

The chain has TRBV3-1 (or the pseudogene TRBV3-2) and TRBJ1-6, with TRBD1 identical over 8 bases. The ends lost 2 bases at V and 11 bases at J; junction bases unmatched: 5. Germline V gives CDR1 LGHDT, CDR2 YNNKEL (reference sequence). CDR3 length: 14 residues. CDR3 residues: CASSQQGATAPLHF. The CDR3 DNA is TGTGCCAGCAGCCAACAGGGGGCCACGGCACCCCTCCACTTT.

This chain connects TRBV29-1 to TRBJ2-2; TRBD1 agrees at 7 bases. The CDR3 covers 14 residues. Trimming at V came to 1 base and at J to 5 bases, leaving 4 bases not matched to a gene. CDR1 is SQVTM, CDR2 ANQGSEA, per germline. The CDR3 sequence: CSVEGPGGTGELFF. CDR3 bases: TGCAGCGTTGAAGGACCAGGGGGAACCGGGGAGCTGTTTTTT.

The chain combines TRBV5-4 with TRBJ2-5, with 12 bases aligning to TRBD2. The V gene's germline CDR1 is SGHNT and CDR2 YYREEE (reference sequence). The CDR3 contains 14 residues. Trimming took 4 bases from V and 5 from J; bases not matched to a gene: 3. The CDR3 loop reads CASSPGTSGETQYF. The CDR3 coding sequence is TGTGCCAGCAGCCCAGGGACTAGCGGGGAGACCCAGTACTTC.

CDR3 loop: CASSRQGSHGNSPLHF. DNA of the CDR3: TGTGCCAGCTCACGCCAGGGTTCACATGGAAATTCACCCCTCCACTTT. V gene TRBV18 combines with J gene TRBJ1-6; D may be TRBD1 (5 bases). The CDR3 is 16 residues long. V dropped 4 bases and J dropped 7 bases, with 17 bases sitting between them. Germline assignment: CDR1 KGHSH and CDR2 LQKENI.

This clone was seen just once. This chain connects TRBV18 to TRBJ1-2, with D possibly being TRBD1 (5 bases). V gave up 4 bases and J gave up 4 bases, with 10 bases separating them. Per germline, CDR1 KGHSH and CDR2 LQKENI. The CDR3 consists of 13 residues. The CDR3 bases are TGTGCCAGCTCACAGACAGACCGCTATGGCTACACCTTC. Protein sequence: CASSQTDRYGYTF.

The chain has TRBV10-2 and TRBJ1-6; D ambiguous. The CDR3 sequence is 15 residues long. V was clipped by 5 bases and J by 7 bases, with 15 bases between them. Germline V lookup: CDR1 WSHSY, CDR2 SAAADI. In DNA, the CDR3 is TGCGCCAGCAGTCCCCCAGAAGCTTCCAATTCACCCCTCCACTTT. Amino acids: CASSPPEASNSPLHF.

V is TRBV12-3 or TRBV12-4 and J is TRBJ1-2, with a possible D match to TRBD1 (5 bases). V was cut by 6 bases and J by 6 bases, with 11 bases left in between. This CDR3 is built from 12 residues. This CDR3 reads CASRGGRDGYTF. The CDR3 nucleotides read TGTGCCAGCAGGGGGGGGAGAGATGGCTACACCTTC.

J is TRBJ2-5 and V is TRBV10-3; tentatively, D is TRBD1 (5 bases). The CDR3 has 13 amino acids. V lost 11 bases, J lost 2 bases, and 15 bases lay in between. The germline V gene encodes CDR1 ENHRY and CDR2 SYGVKD. The CDR3 DNA is TGTGCCTCTAGGCAGGGTCAACAAGAGACCCAGTACTTC. This sequence encodes CASRQGQQETQYF.